This TCR beta chain was sequenced in a study of blood T cell repertoires in COVID-19 (dated by TCRdb to 2018 to 2020). Describing the broader study: Collaborator samples came from the United States, Italy and Spain and covered acute and convalescent phases of COVID-19. Samples came from the ongoing ImmuneRACE study (first 160 participants) plus 1,254 subjects from 6 global collaborators. Where HLA class I and class II types were available, the types were taken from metadata supplied by the sample provider, not from assay-based typing. The dataset comprised deeply sampled blood TCRbeta repertoires from subjects exposed to, actively infected with, or recovered from COVID-19. The repertoires were released in a freely available public database meant as a resource for research on the immune response to SARS-CoV-2. A de-identified subject ID, COVID-19 status, age in years and sex were almost always included in the sample metadata. The material from the prospective study consisted of cDNA or gDNA derived from T cells, B-cell-depleted T cells, or PBMCs.

Trimming takes 8 bases off V and 3 bases off J; junction bases not matched to a gene: 10. From its cysteine to its phenylalanine, the CDR3 spans 15 amino acids. CDR3 DNA is the only sequence kept; it has 45 bases, read in frame from the first base. CDR1 MNHEY and CDR2 SVGAGI are derived from the germline V gene. Overall study results and their limits: The quantity of clinical and demographic metadata differed by source and by participant and was supplied without curation.

As to this clone: Its antigen is still unknown. The input lacks base qualities; no much larger clone sits a single base away.

Whole blood was collected in K2EDTA tubes by collaborating institutions according to the institutions' own protocols. For TCRbeta analysis, collaborators shipped samples as frozen whole blood, isolated PBMCs, or DNA extracted from either of those sample types. TCRbeta CDR3 regions were amplified from genomic DNA using the immunoSEQ Assay, a bias-controlled multiplex PCR. For the original study's pipeline: The number of nucleated cells in each sample was estimated by amplification of reference gene primers within the assay. Sequence reads were collapsed and filtered to measure the absolute abundance of every unique TCRbeta CDR3 rearrangement. For each sample, productive Simpson clonality was calculated as the square root of Simpson's diversity index across productive rearrangements. TCRdb provides this immuneACCESS table in a form limited to in-frame rearrangements. Some clones are lacking; in checked studies, under half of them reflect an unresolved V gene, and why the rest are absent is not known. V, J and clone size reflect that table, while D and trimming were determined from the DNA. The sample table holds 250,000 to 300,000 clones, of which 86% were seen once. The leading ten clones occupy 3.6% of the sample.

The receptor's source is a man aged 18 to 30 with active or convalescent COVID-19. Sequencing input: peripheral blood. The chain joins TRBV6-5 to TRBJ1-2; 9 central bases correspond to TRBD1. In nucleotides, the sequence is TGTGCCAGCTCCCAACGGACAGGGGAGGACTATGGCTACACCTTC. This yields the protein CASSQRTGEDYGYTF.